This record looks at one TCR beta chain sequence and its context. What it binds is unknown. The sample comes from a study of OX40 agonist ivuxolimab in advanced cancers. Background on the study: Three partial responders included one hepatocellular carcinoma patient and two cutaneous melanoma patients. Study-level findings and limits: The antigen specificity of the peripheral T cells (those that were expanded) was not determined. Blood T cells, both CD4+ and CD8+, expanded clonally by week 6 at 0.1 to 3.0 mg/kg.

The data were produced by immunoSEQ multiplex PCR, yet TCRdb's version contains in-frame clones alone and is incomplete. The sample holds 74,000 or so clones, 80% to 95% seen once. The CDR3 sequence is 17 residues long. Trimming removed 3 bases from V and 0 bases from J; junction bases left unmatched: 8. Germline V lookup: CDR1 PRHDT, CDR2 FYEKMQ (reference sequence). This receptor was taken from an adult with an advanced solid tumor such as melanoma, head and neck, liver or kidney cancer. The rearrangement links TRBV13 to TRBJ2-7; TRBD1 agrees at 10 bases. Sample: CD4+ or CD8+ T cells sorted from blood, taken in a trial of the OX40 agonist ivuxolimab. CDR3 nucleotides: TGTGCCAGCAGCTTTTCCGGGACAGGGGCTAACTCCTACGAGCAGTACTTC. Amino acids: CASSFSGTGANSYEQYF.